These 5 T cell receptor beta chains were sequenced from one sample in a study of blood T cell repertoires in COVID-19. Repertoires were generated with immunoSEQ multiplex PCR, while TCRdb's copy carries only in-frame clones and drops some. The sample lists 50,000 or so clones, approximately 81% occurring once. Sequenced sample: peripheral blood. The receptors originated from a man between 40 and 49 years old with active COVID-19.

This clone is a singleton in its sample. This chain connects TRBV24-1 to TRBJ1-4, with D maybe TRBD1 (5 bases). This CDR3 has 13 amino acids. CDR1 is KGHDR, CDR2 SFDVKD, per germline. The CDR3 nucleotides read TGTGTCTCGGCGGGGGTAACTAATGAAAAACTGTTTTTT. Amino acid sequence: CVSAGVTNEKLFF.

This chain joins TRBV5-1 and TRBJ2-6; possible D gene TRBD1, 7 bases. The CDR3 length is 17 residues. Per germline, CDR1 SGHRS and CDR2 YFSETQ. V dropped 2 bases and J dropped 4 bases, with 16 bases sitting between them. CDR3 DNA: TGCGCCAGCAGCTTCAGCCAGGGGGACTCGGGGGCCAACGTCCTGACTTTC. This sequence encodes CASSFSQGDSGANVLTF.

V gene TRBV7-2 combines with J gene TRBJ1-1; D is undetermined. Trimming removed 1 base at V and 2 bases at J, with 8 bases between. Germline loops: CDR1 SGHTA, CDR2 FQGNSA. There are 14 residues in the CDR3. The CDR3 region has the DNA TGTGCCAGCAGCTTAGTCCTAAGAAACACTGAAGCTTTCTTT. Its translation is CASSLVLRNTEAFF.

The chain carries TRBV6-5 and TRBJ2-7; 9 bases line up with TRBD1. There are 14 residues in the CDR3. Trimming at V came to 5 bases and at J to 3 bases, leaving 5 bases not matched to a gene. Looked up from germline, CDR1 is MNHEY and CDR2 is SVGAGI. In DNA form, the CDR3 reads TGTGCCAGCAGTCCCGGGACAGGGCGCTACGAGCAGTACTTC. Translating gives CASSPGTGRYEQYF.

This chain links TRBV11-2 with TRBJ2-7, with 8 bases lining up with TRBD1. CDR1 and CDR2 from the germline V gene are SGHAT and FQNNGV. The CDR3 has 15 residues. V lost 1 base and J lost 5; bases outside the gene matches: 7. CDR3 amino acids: CASSLGRTGFHEQYF. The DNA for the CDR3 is TGTGCCAGCAGCTTAGGTCGGACAGGGTTCCACGAGCAGTACTTC.